A selection of T cell receptor beta chains follows, all from one sample in a study of blood T cells in healthy people across ages. Each CDR3 protein gets one entry after TCRdb re-called the 5' RACE reads with MiXCR. The sample includes hundreds of thousands of distinct CDR3 sequences, 45% to 50% of them seen just once. Material: blood. Source of these receptors: a woman aged 55-69 years in good health. Each CDR3 is given with its conserved first and last residue. Each record gives: CDR3 length, V gene, J gene, D gene, clone size, CDR3 DNA, CDR3 protein. D genes are given only for firm matches. The size of a clone is reported for some rows only, either as once, few or many, or as a class for expanded clones.

CDR3 length: 13
V gene: TRBV29-1
J gene: TRBJ1-1
D gene: -
clone size: -
CDR3 DNA: TGCAGCGCCACCTCGGACATCGGCTTTGAAGCTTTGTTT
CDR3 protein: CSATSDIGFEALF

CDR3 length: 14
V gene: TRBV3-1
J gene: TRBJ2-7
D gene: -
clone size: -
CDR3 DNA: TGTGCCAGCAGCCCTCGAGGGCAGGAGCACGAGCAGTACTTC
CDR3 protein: CASSPRGQEHEQYF

CDR3 length: 16
V gene: TRBV6-6
J gene: TRBJ2-7
D gene: TRBD1
clone size: -
CDR3 DNA: TGTGCCAGCAGTTACCCTACCGGGACAGGGGGCTACGAGCAGTACTTC
CDR3 protein: CASSYPTGTGGYEQYF

CDR3 length: 15
V gene: TRBV29-1
J gene: TRBJ2-7
D gene: -
clone size: -
CDR3 DNA: TGCAGCGCCAGAGGGGACTCGTGGAGCTCCTACGAGCAGTACTTC
CDR3 protein: CSARGDSWSSYEQYF

CDR3 length: 15
V gene: TRBV5-8
J gene: TRBJ2-6
D gene: -
clone size: few
CDR3 DNA: TGTGCCAGCAGCTTGGAACAGCTTGGGGCCAACGTCCTGACTTTC
CDR3 protein: CASSLEQLGANVLTF

CDR3 length: 18
V gene: TRBV11-1
J gene: TRBJ2-1
D gene: TRBD1
clone size: -
CDR3 DNA: TGTGCCAGCAGCTTAGCCTACCACAGGGGGAGAGGGTACAATGAGCAGTTCTTC
CDR3 protein: CASSLAYHRGRGYNEQFF

CDR3 length: 15
V gene: TRBV30
J gene: TRBJ2-1
D gene: TRBD2
clone size: -
CDR3 DNA: TGTGCCTGGAGTGTACGCACGAGCGGGGGAAGTGGGCAGTTCTTC
CDR3 protein: CAWSVRTSGGSGQFF

CDR3 length: 13
V gene: TRBV3-1
J gene: TRBJ2-7
D gene: -
clone size: -
CDR3 DNA: TGTGCCAGCAGCCACCCGACGGGCTACGAGCAGTACTTC
CDR3 protein: CASSHPTGYEQYF

CDR3 length: 17
V gene: TRBV7-9
J gene: TRBJ1-2
D gene: -
clone size: -
CDR3 DNA: TGTGCCAGCAGCTTAGCGCGGGGCAGGGAAGCGAACTATGGCTACACCTTC
CDR3 protein: CASSLARGREANYGYTF

CDR3 length: 17
V gene: TRBV7-6
J gene: TRBJ2-2
D gene: TRBD1
clone size: -
CDR3 DNA: TGTGCCAGCAGCTCCGAGACAGGGTCGGTTGCCACCGGGGAGCTGTTTTTT
CDR3 protein: CASSSETGSVATGELFF

CDR3 length: 14
V gene: TRBV9
J gene: TRBJ2-3
D gene: -
clone size: -
CDR3 DNA: TGTGCCAGCAGCGTCTTACTAGGGTCAGATACGCAGTATTTT
CDR3 protein: CASSVLLGSDTQYF

CDR3 length: 15
V gene: TRBV28
J gene: TRBJ1-5
D gene: -
clone size: -
CDR3 DNA: TGTGCCAGCACCAAGAGGCCTTATAGCAATCAGCCCCAGCATTTT
CDR3 protein: CASTKRPYSNQPQHF

CDR3 length: 17
V gene: TRBV4-1
J gene: TRBJ2-1
D gene: TRBD2
clone size: -
CDR3 DNA: TGCGCCAGCAGCCAAACCGGGACTAGCGGCGTCTACAATGAGCGGTACTTC
CDR3 protein: CASSQTGTSGVYNERYF

CDR3 length: 18
V gene: TRBV6-7
J gene: TRBJ1-6
D gene: -
clone size: -
CDR3 DNA: TGTGCCAGCAGTTACTCGGGAATGGTCCGGGACAAAAATTCACCCCTCCACTTT
CDR3 protein: CASSYSGMVRDKNSPLHF